These T cell receptor beta chains were read from a single sample in a study of blood T cells in healthy people across ages. TCRdb re-called the 5' RACE reads through MiXCR, storing one row per CDR3 protein. The table has hundreds of thousands of distinct CDR3 sequences, more than 50% seen once. Material: blood. The receptors were sampled from a middle-aged man in good health. The CDR3 runs from the conserved cysteine through the conserved F or W. D genes are given only for firm matches. Some rows have no size entry. The others give once, few or many, or a class for an expanded clone.

TRBJ1-1 | NA | 14 | few | TRBV20-1 | CSATKRLLHTEAFF | TGCAGTGCTACCAAGCGATTGTTGCATACTGAAGCTTTCTTT
TRBJ2-3 | TRBD2 | 18 | NA | TRBV12-5 | CASGPYLALAGITDTQYF | TGTGCTAGTGGCCCCTATCTAGCCCTAGCGGGAATAACAGATACGCAGTATTTT
TRBJ1-2 | NA | 16 | NA | TRBV20-1 | CSALDPGGDQSYGYTF | TGCAGTGCACTAGATCCCGGGGGAGACCAAAGCTATGGCTACACCTTC
TRBJ2-1 | NA | 16 | NA | TRBV7-3 | CASSLNAASSYNEQFF | TGTGCCAGCAGCTTAAATGCGGCGAGCTCTTACAATGAGCAGTTCTTC
TRBJ2-3 | TRBD1 | 20 | once | TRBV14 | CASSQDDPFLGTAKTDTQYF | TGTGCCAGCAGCCAAGATGATCCCTTTTTGGGGACAGCTAAAACAGATACGCAGTATTTT
TRBJ2-5 | TRBD2 | 13 | NA | TRBV29-1 | CSVVAGDRETQYF | TGCAGCGTTGTGGCGGGGGATCGAGAGACCCAGTACTTC
TRBJ2-3 | TRBD2 | 13 | NA | TRBV20-1 | CSARVSGGDTQYF | TGCAGTGCTAGAGTCAGCGGGGGTGATACGCAGTATTTT
TRBJ1-6 | NA | 17 | NA | TRBV7-9 | CASSLLRQIPYNSPLHF | TGTGCCAGCAGCTTGTTGCGGCAGATTCCCTATAATTCACCCCTCCACTTT
TRBJ2-7 | NA | 14 | NA | TRBV7-8 | CASSAVRGGDEQYF | TGTGCCAGCTCCGCAGTACGGGGTGGGGACGAGCAGTACTTC
TRBJ2-3 | TRBD2 | 17 | few | TRBV15 | CATSRDGLAGITDTQYF | TGTGCCACCAGCAGAGATGGGCTAGCGGGGATCACAGATACGCAGTATTTT
TRBJ2-6 | NA | 18 | NA | TRBV24-1 | CATSDPGLAGSGANVLTF | TGTGCCACCAGTGACCCAGGGCTAGCCGGATCTGGGGCCAACGTCCTGACTTTC
TRBJ1-2 | NA | 15 | once | TRBV6-5 | CASSYSWDGENGYTF | TGTGCCAGCAGTTACTCATGGGACGGAGAAAATGGCTACACCTTC
TRBJ2-1 | TRBD1 | 15 | few | TRBV7-3 | CASSTGTGSYNEQFF | TGTGCCAGCAGCACTGGGACAGGATCCTACAATGAGCAGTTCTTC
TRBJ2-3 | TRBD2 | 20 | NA | TRBV15 | CATSRVEAGGLGGGTDTQYF | TGTGCCACCAGCAGAGTTGAAGCGGGGGGCTTGGGGGGAGGCACAGATACGCAGTATTTT
TRBJ2-7 | TRBD1 | 14 | once | TRBV12-3/TRBV12-4 | CASRLQGAWDEQYF | TGTGCCAGCAGACTACAGGGGGCGTGGGACGAGCAGTACTTC
TRBJ2-1 | TRBD2 | 17 | few | TRBV7-2 | CASSLGLAEGSYNEQFF | TGTGCCAGCAGCTTAGGACTAGCGGAGGGCTCCTACAATGAGCAGTTCTTC
TRBJ2-5 | TRBD2 | 17 | NA | TRBV14 | CASSQTKTSGAWETQYF | TGTGCCAGCAGCCAGACGAAGACTAGCGGAGCTTGGGAGACCCAGTACTTC